The following is a T cell receptor (beta chain) sequence with its context. Methods used by the authors: Quantification of nucleated cells was approximated via reference gene primer amplification. Profiling relied on immunoSEQ multiplex PCR, and the TCRdb table lists in-frame clones only, not all of them. The DNA was the basis for D and trimming; V, J and clone size are from that table. Among 200,000 to 250,000 clones listed, about 87% were seen once. This sample stems from a study of blood T cell repertoires in COVID-19. Living in 20 to 30 US areas, the participants were between 18 and 89 years of age. Participants had their cohort set by participant-reported clinical history. The CDR3 runs 14 residues. CDR1 and CDR2 (germline): SGDLS, YYNGEE. Trimming took 3 bases from V and 10 from J; bases not matched to a gene: 7.

The sequencing input was PBMCs or T cells enriched from blood (not recorded which). J is TRBJ1-6 and V is TRBV9, with 7 nucleotides matching TRBD1. This TCR was recovered from a woman between 25 and 40 years old who had recovered from COVID-19. CDR3 sequence: CASSAVEGASPLHF. DNA of the CDR3: TGTGCCAGCAGCGCGGTGGAGGGGGCCTCACCCCTCCACTTT.